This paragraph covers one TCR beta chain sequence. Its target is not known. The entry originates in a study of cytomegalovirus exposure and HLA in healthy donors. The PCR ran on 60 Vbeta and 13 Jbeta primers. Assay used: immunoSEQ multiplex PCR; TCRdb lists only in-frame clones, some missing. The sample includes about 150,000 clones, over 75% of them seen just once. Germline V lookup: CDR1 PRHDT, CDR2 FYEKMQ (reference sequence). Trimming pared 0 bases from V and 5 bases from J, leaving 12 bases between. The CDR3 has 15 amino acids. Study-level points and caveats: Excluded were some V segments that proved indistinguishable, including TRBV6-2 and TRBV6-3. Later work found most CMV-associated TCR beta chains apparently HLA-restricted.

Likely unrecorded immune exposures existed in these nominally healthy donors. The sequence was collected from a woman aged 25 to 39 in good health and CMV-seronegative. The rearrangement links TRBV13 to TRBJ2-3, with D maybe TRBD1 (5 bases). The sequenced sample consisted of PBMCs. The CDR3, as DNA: TGTGCCAGCAGCTTAGGTTGGACAAAGGAAGATACGCAGTATTTT. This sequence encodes CASSLGWTKEDTQYF.